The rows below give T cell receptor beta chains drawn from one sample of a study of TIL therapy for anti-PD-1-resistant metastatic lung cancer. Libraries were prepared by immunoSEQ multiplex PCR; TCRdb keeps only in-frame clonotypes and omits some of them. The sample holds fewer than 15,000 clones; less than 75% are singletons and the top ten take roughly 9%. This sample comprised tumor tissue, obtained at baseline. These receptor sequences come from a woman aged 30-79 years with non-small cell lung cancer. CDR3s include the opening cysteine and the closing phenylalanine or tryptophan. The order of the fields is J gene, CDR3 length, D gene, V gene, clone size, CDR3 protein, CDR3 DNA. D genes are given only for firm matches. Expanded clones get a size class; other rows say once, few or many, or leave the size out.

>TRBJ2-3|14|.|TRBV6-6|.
CASSSSLGTDTQYF
TGTGCCAGCAGCTCCAGTTTGGGCACAGATACGCAGTATTTT
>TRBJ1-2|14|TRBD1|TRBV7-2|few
CASSSGQGDRGYTF
TGTGCCAGCAGCTCGGGACAGGGAGACAGGGGCTACACCTTC
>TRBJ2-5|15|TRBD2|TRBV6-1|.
CASSVSSGLGETQYF
TGTGCCAGCAGTGTATCTAGCGGACTAGGAGAGACCCAGTACTTC
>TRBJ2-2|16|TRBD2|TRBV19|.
CASSGRAETNTGELFF
TGTGCCAGTAGCGGGAGGGCCGAGACGAACACCGGGGAGCTGTTTTTT
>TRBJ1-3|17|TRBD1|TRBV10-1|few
CASGTRGSDRLTNTIYF
TGCGCCAGCGGCACTAGGGGGTCGGACAGGCTGACAAACACCATATATTTT
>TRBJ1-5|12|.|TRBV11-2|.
CASSNPNQPQHF
TGTGCCAGCAGCAACCCAAATCAGCCCCAGCATTTT
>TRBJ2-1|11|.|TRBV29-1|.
CSVDEYNEQFF
TGCAGCGTTGATGAGTACAATGAGCAGTTCTTC
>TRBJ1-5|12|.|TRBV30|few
CAWRLPGGPQHF
TGTGCCTGGAGGCTCCCCGGTGGGCCCCAGCATTTT
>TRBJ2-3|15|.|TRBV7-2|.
CASGMGPQGTDTQYF
TGTGCCAGCGGAATGGGTCCGCAGGGCACAGATACGCAGTATTTT
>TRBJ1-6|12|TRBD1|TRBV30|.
CAWRNPRTGCHF
TGTGCCTGGAGAAACCCAAGGACAGGGTGCCACTTT
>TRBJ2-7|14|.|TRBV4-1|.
CASSQPTVSYEQYF
TGCGCCAGCAGCCAACCGACAGTCTCCTACGAGCAGTACTTC
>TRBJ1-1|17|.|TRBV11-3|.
CASSLVGVREGLYEAFF
TGTGCCAGCAGCTTAGTCGGCGTCAGGGAGGGGCTGTATGAAGCTTTCTTT
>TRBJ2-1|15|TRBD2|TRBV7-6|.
CASSLAAGTYNEQFF
TGTGCCAGCAGCTTAGCAGCGGGAACCTACAATGAGCAGTTCTTC
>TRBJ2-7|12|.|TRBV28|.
CASAQAGAGLYF
TGTGCCAGCGCCCAGGCGGGGGCGGGACTGTACTTC
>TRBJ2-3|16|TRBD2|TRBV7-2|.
CASSRGTSGGADTQYF
TGTGCCAGCAGCCGAGGGACTAGCGGGGGGGCAGATACGCAGTATTTT
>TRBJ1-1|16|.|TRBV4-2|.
CASSQDETADNTEAFF
TGTGCCAGCAGCCAAGATGAAACTGCCGACAACACTGAAGCTTTCTTT
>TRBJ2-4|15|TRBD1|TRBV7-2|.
CASTLTGTGKNIQYF
TGTGCCAGCACCCTGACCGGGACAGGCAAAAACATTCAGTACTTC
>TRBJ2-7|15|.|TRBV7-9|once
CASSLAVGGLNEQYF
TGTGCCAGCAGCTTAGCGGTTGGGGGGCTGAACGAGCAGTACTTC
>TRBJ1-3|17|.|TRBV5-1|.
CASSLEGGLGTGNTIYF
TGCGCCAGCAGCTTGGAGGGGGGCTTAGGAACTGGAAACACCATATATTTT
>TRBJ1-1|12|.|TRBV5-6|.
CASSLQLTEAFF
TGTGCCAGCAGCCTACAGCTCACTGAAGCTTTCTTT
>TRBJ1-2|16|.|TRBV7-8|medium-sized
CASSPPGGRTNYGYTF
TGTGCCAGCAGTCCTCCGGGGGGACGGACTAACTATGGCTACACCTTC
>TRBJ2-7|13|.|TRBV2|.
CATQGGAKGEQYF
TGTGCCACCCAGGGGGGGGCAAAGGGGGAGCAGTACTTC
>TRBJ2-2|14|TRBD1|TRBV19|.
CASSRDRGSGELFF
TGTGCCAGTAGTAGGGACAGGGGGAGCGGGGAGCTGTTTTTT
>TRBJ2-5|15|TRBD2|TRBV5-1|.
CASSLGGGAEETQYF
TGCGCCAGCAGCTTGGGCGGGGGGGCCGAAGAGACCCAGTACTTC
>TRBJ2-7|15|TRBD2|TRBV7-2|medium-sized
CASSLTSGYSYEQYF
TGTGCCAGCAGCTTGACTAGCGGGTACTCCTACGAGCAGTACTTC
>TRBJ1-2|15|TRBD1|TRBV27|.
CASSFLGQGSYGYTF
TGTGCCAGCAGTTTTTTGGGACAGGGGAGCTATGGCTACACCTTC
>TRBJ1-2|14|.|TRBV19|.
CASSIMSGGYGYTF
TGTGCCAGTAGTATCATGTCGGGGGGCTATGGCTACACCTTC
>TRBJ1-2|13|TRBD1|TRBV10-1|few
CASSWDRGYGYTF
TGCGCCAGCAGTTGGGACAGGGGCTACGGCTACACCTTC
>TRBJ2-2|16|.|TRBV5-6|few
CASSFSGRRDTGELFF
TGTGCCAGCAGCTTTTCAGGGCGTCGGGACACCGGGGAGCTGTTTTTT
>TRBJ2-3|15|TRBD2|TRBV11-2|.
CASSFGGGAGDTQYF
TGTGCCAGCAGCTTCGGCGGGGGGGCCGGAGATACGCAGTATTTT
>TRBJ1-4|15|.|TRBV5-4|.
CASSFQGSRDEKLFF
TGTGCCAGCAGCTTTCAGGGGTCCCGCGATGAAAAACTGTTTTTT
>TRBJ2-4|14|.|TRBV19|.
CASSPRDRRNIQYF
TGTGCCAGTAGTCCGCGGGACAGAAGAAACATTCAGTACTTC